The clone carrying this T cell receptor (beta chain) appeared a few times. Its target is unknown. TCRdb re-called the reads through MiXCR, storing one row per CDR3 protein. The sample yields about 200,000 distinct CDR3 sequences, roughly 9% seen once. The CDR3 totals 14 residues. V lost 2 bases to trimming and J lost 8 bases; unmatched junction nucleotides: 11. The germline CDR1 and CDR2 sequences are GTSNPN and SVGIG (reference sequence). These data come from a study of T cell repertoires in cytomegalovirus infection. Across the study: The public TCR beta signatures pointed to both CMV infection and matching HLA type. Study-level points and caveats: HLA-C-restricted CMV-specific TCR beta clonotypes prevailed in the ex vivo response. Cumulative public TCR beta family frequency identified carriers of CMV plus the relevant HLA.

The TCR sequence derives from a human donor in good health (CMV status not recorded). Some clones in this sample may be carry-over from other donors' samples. The V gene is TRBV30, the J gene TRBJ1-1; 7 nucleotides align to TRBD1. The sequenced sample consisted of PBMCs. The CDR3 reads CAWSRDRGWAEAFF. The CDR3 DNA reads as TGTGCCTGGAGTCGGGACAGAGGATGGGCCGAAGCTTTCTTT.